These 6 T cell receptor beta chains originate from one sample sequenced in a study of cytomegalovirus exposure and HLA in healthy donors. 60 Vbeta and 13 Jbeta primers were used in PCR. This table comes from immunoSEQ multiplex PCR, and its TCRdb copy is limited to in-frame clones, with some not included. The table shows over 200,000 clones, with about 84% occurring only once. What was sequenced was PBMCs. These receptors were collected from a human donor in good health.

The chain employs TRBV29-1 and TRBJ2-5; weak D call: TRBD2 (6 bases). The V gene lost 4 bases and the J gene lost 0 bases, with 12 bases spanning the gap. Per the germline V gene, CDR1 is SQVTM and CDR2 is ANQGSEA. The length of the CDR3 is 14 residues. CDR3 residues: CSVAPGGYQETQYF. The CDR3, as DNA: TGCAGCGTTGCGCCAGGAGGGTACCAAGAGACCCAGTACTTC.

This clone was seen a few times. V usage is TRBV4-2 and J usage is TRBJ2-1, with 9 bases aligning to TRBD2. CDR3 length: 16 residues. Germline loops: CDR1 LGHNA, CDR2 YNFKEQ. Trimming at V came to 2 bases and at J to 8 bases, leaving 10 bases not matched to a gene. The CDR3 loop is CASSQIPSGTAHEQFF. The CDR3 coding sequence is TGTGCCAGCAGCCAAATCCCTAGCGGGACAGCCCATGAGCAGTTCTTC.

The V and J genes are TRBV6-6 and TRBJ1-5; 10 bases align to TRBD1. Trimming took 6 bases from V and 6 from J; bases not matched to a gene: 8. Germline loops: CDR1 MNHNY, CDR2 SVGAGI (reference sequence). CDR3 length: 15 residues. CDR3 region: CASSYVGQGGQPQHF. CDR3 coding DNA: TGTGCCAGCAGCTATGTTGGACAGGGGGGTCAGCCCCAGCATTTT.

This rearrangement joins TRBV27 to TRBJ1-3; D not certain. The CDR3 loop spans 14 amino acids. The V gene's germline CDR1 is MNHEY and CDR2 SMNVEV (reference sequence). V lost 2 bases, J lost 3 bases, and 8 bases lay in between. CDR3 loop: CASSLRGFGNTIYF. In DNA form, the CDR3 reads TGTGCCAGCAGTTTACGGGGTTTTGGAAACACCATATATTTT.

The chain carries TRBV18 and TRBJ1-1, with TRBD1 identical over 7 bases. The germline V gene has CDR1 KGHSH and CDR2 LQKENI. The CDR3 is 14 amino acids. V lost 5 bases to trimming and J lost 3 bases; unmatched junction nucleotides: 6. CDR3 in amino acids: CASSTGEEYTEAFF. The DNA of the CDR3 is TGTGCCAGCTCAACAGGGGAGGAGTACACTGAAGCTTTCTTT.

This clone was detected only a few times. This sequence joins TRBV6-5 and TRBJ2-7; D may be TRBD2 (6 bases). This CDR3 has 14 residues. Germline V gene sequence: CDR1 MNHEY, CDR2 SVGAGI. V was cut by 5 bases and J by 7 bases, with 18 bases left in between. The CDR3 nucleotides are TGTGCCAGCAGTACGGGAGAGGGTTCGGAGGAGCAGTACTTC. Translating it yields CASSTGEGSEEQYF.